The 19 T cell receptor beta chains below come from one sample, sequenced in a study of cytomegalovirus exposure and HLA in healthy donors. Sequencing was performed with immunoSEQ multiplex PCR; in TCRdb, only in-frame clones are kept and a portion is missing. This table has about 140,000 clones, approximately 86% appearing once. The sample consisted of PBMCs. Receptors originate from a young woman in good health and CMV-seropositive.

This clone was seen a handful of times. V usage is TRBV6-1 and J usage is TRBJ2-7; D might be TRBD1 (6 bases). Germline CDR1 and CDR2: MNHNS and SASEGT. Trimming cost V 7 bases and J 0 bases, with 13 bases left between them. The CDR3 covers 14 residues. The CDR3 here is CASTRRQDSYEQYF. CDR3 DNA: TGTGCCAGCACTCGACGACAGGACTCCTACGAGCAGTACTTC.

This clone appeared a single time. The CDR3 coding sequence is TGCGCCAGCAATCCCGATACCAGGGGTCCCCTAGGGGAAGCTTTCTTT. It translates to CASNPDTRGPLGEAFF. V and J are TRBV5-1 and TRBJ1-1; TRBD1 is a possible D gene (6 bases). The CDR3 runs to 16 residues. Germline CDR1 SGHRS, CDR2 YFSETQ. V shed 6 bases and J shed 8 bases, with 26 bases lying between them.

The chain uses TRBV4-2 and TRBJ2-7, with TRBD2 matching over 7 bases. The ends lost 1 base at V and 6 bases at J; junction bases unmatched: 9. This CDR3 is 15 amino acids long. Germline CDR1 LGHNA, CDR2 YNFKEQ. The CDR3 nucleotides read TGTGCCAGCAGCCAAGCCGAGCGGGGAAGAGGCGAGCAGTACTTC. It is translated as CASSQAERGRGEQYF.

J is TRBJ2-3 and V is TRBV30; 10 bases are a match to TRBD1. J lost 13 bases, V lost 2 bases, and 6 bases had no gene match. Germline CDR1 GTSNPN, CDR2 SVGIG (reference sequence). This CDR3 has 12 residues. CDR3 amino acids: CAWSLGQGTKYF. CDR3 DNA: TGTGCCTGGAGTCTGGGACAGGGGACGAAGTATTTT.

The chain uses TRBV19 and TRBJ1-4; D perhaps matches TRBD1 (5 bases). The CDR3 covers 15 residues. Trimming took 9 bases from V and 7 from J, leaving 21 bases between them. The germline CDR1 and CDR2 sequences are LNHDA and SQIVND (reference sequence). As DNA, the CDR3 is TGTGCCAGCACTTCCAGGACACTGGTCTTTGAAAAACTGTTTTTT. This translates into CASTSRTLVFEKLFF.

V and J are TRBV4-1 and TRBJ1-1, with D uncertain. The CDR3 has 12 amino acids. V shed 3 bases and J shed 7 bases, with 9 bases lying between them. The germline V gene has CDR1 MGHRA and CDR2 YSYEKL. In DNA form, the CDR3 reads TGCGCCAGCAGCCAGGGGAGAGGTGAAGCTTTCTTT. This gives the protein CASSQGRGEAFF.

The gene calls are TRBV29-1 and TRBJ2-7; TRBD1 agrees at 11 bases. Germline V gene lookup returns CDR1 SQVTM and CDR2 ANQGSEA. The length of the CDR3 is 13 residues. Trimming took 6 bases from V and 7 from J; bases not matched to a gene: 8. CDR3 sequence reads: CSVRDRGRREQYF. For the CDR3, the DNA is TGCAGCGTCCGGGACAGGGGGAGGAGGGAGCAGTACTTC.

This chain uses TRBV1 with TRBJ2-1; the table's D call TRBD2 went unverified against the DNA. TRBV1 corresponds to a pseudogene. This CDR3 contains 16 residues. CDR3 protein: CTSSQTLARSYNEQFF. CDR3 DNA: TGCACCAGCAGCCAGACCCTAGCGCGCTCCTACAATGAGCAGTTCTTC.

Details on this clone: Additional DNA sequences in this sample encode the identical CDR3. The rearrangement uses TRBV5-1 and TRBJ1-1; weak D call: TRBD1 (6 bases). V gave up 4 bases and J gave up 2 bases, with 9 bases separating them. This CDR3 region has 13 residues. Germline loops: CDR1 SGHRS, CDR2 YFSETQ. The CDR3 coding sequence is TGCGCCAGCAGCCTGGACAGAAACACTGAAGCTTTCTTT. Translation: CASSLDRNTEAFF.

The CDR3 reads CASSTGDMNTEAFF. The CDR3 DNA follows: TGTGCCAGCAGTACAGGGGATATGAACACTGAAGCTTTCTTT. V gene TRBV6-6 combines with J gene TRBJ1-1; 7 bases are shared with TRBD1. CDR1 is MNHNY and CDR2 is SVGAGI in the germline V gene (reference sequence). The CDR3 covers 14 residues. J gave up 0 bases and V 5 bases, and 3 bases lay outside the gene matches.

The CDR3 bases are TGTGCCAGCGTCTCGGGAATCTACGAGCAGTACTTC. Its protein product is CASVSGIYEQYF. V gene TRBV28 combines with J gene TRBJ2-7; TRBD2 might be the D (5 bases). With 8 bases removed from V and 3 bases from J, the gap between germline ends came to 11 bases. The CDR3 runs to 12 residues. Per germline, CDR1 MDHEN and CDR2 SYDVKM.

This clone was counted once. This rearrangement joins TRBV5-4 to TRBJ1-1, with unresolved D. The CDR3 is 12 amino acids. Trimming removed 0 bases from V and 3 bases from J, with 3 bases in between. CDR1 and CDR2 (germline): SGHNT, YYREEE (reference sequence). Here the CDR3 DNA reads TGTGCCAGCAGCTTGGCTCACACTGAAGCTTTCTTT. Translation gives CASSLAHTEAFF.

The chain has TRBV5-6 and TRBJ1-2, with D perhaps matching TRBD1 (5 bases). Trimming pared 4 bases from V and 8 bases from J, leaving 21 bases between. The CDR3 is 15 amino acids. CDR1 and CDR2 from the germline V gene are SGHDT and YYEEEE. The CDR3 DNA reads as TGTGCCAGCAGCGTTCGGGACTTCGGGAGGGAAGGCTACACCTTC. Amino acid sequence: CASSVRDFGREGYTF. The full variable domain, completed using reference TRBV5-6 and TRBJ1-2, is DAGVTQSPTHLIKTRGQQVTLRCSPKSGHDTVSWYQQALGQGPQFIFQYYEEEERQRGNFPDRFSGHQFPNYSSELNVNALLLGDSALYLCASSVRDFGREGYTFGSGTRLTVV.

CDR3 protein: CASIPASGHFPPYEQYF. CDR3 coding DNA: TGTGCCAGCATACCCGCTAGCGGGCACTTCCCTCCCTACGAGCAGTACTTC. The rearrangement uses TRBV28 and TRBJ2-7; 8 bases align to TRBD2. The J segment lost 2 bases and the V segment lost 7 bases, leaving 16 bases of the junction unmatched. Germline V gene lookup returns CDR1 MDHEN and CDR2 SYDVKM. This CDR3 is 17 amino acids long. Full variable domain (outside the CDR3, taken from reference TRBV28 and TRBJ2-7): DVKVTQSSRYLVKRTGEKVFLECVQDMDHENMFWYRQDPGLGLRLIYFSYDVKMKEKGDIPEGYSVSREKKERFSLILESASTNQTSMYLCASIPASGHFPPYEQYFGPGTRLTVT.

This clone was seen a single time. The chain is built from TRBV25-1 and TRBJ2-3; 9 bases are shared with TRBD1. Germline CDR1 is MGHDK and CDR2 is SYGVNS. This CDR3 is 14 amino acids long. The V gene end was trimmed by 8 bases and the J gene end by 6 bases; junction bases not matched to a gene: 9. CDR3 DNA sequence: TGTGCCAGCGGAGGGACAGGGCTAGGCGATACGCAGTATTTT. Its protein product is CASGGTGLGDTQYF.

CDR3 DNA: TGTGCCAGCAGTTGGAATGCCGGGGACAGTCCGGATGGCTACACCTTC. This gives the protein CASSWNAGDSPDGYTF. The genes are TRBV27 and TRBJ1-2; TRBD1 matches at 7 bases. Germline-derived CDR1 and CDR2 are MNHEY and SMNVEV (reference sequence). The CDR3 extends over 16 amino acids. Germline trimming cut 4 bases from V and 6 bases from J; bases unmatched to any gene: 14.

The V and J genes are TRBV28 and TRBJ2-7; D is perhaps TRBD1 (6 bases). V lost 5 bases and J lost 2, with 13 bases in between. The length of the CDR3 is 14 residues. Germline values: CDR1 MDHEN, CDR2 SYDVKM. The CDR3 region is CASSRRDNTYEQYF. CDR3 nucleotide sequence: TGTGCCAGCAGTCGCCGGGACAACACCTACGAGCAGTACTTC.

The chain links TRBV10-3 to TRBJ1-4, with 8 bases lining up with TRBD1. Germline CDR1 reads ENHRY; CDR2 reads SYGVKD. V shed 6 bases, J shed 6 bases, and the junction held 3 bases outside the gene matches. The CDR3 totals 13 residues. The CDR3 here is CAIRDREDEKLFF. DNA for the CDR3: TGTGCCATCAGGGACAGGGAAGATGAAAAACTGTTTTTT.

The V gene is TRBV28, the J gene TRBJ2-7; a weak D match, TRBD1 (6 bases). The CDR3 spans 14 residues. Trimming removed 5 bases from V and 1 base from J, with 12 bases in between. In germline, CDR1 is MDHEN, CDR2 SYDVKM. The CDR3 DNA follows: TGTGCCAGCAGTCCTGTAGGGGGTTCCTACGAGCAGTACTTC. Amino acid sequence: CASSPVGGSYEQYF. Supplemented by reference TRBV28 and TRBJ2-7, the full variable domain reads DVKVTQSSRYLVKRTGEKVFLECVQDMDHENMFWYRQDPGLGLRLIYFSYDVKMKEKGDIPEGYSVSREKKERFSLILESASTNQTSMYLCASSPVGGSYEQYFGPGTRLTVT.